The clone carrying this TCR beta chain was seen a handful of times. What it binds is unknown. The CDR3 is 14 residues long. Germline trimming cut 8 bases from V and 4 bases from J; bases unmatched to any gene: 7. The germline V gene has CDR1 MDHEN and CDR2 SYDVKM. TCRdb called the RT-PCR reads again in MiXCR, with one record for every CDR3 protein. Seen here are approximately 310,000 distinct CDR3 sequences, just over 20% observed once, and the top ten hold 10%. The data derive from a study of response to subunit inactivated influenza vaccine. General study results and limits: The authors proposed limited new T cell recruitment per seasonal influenza vaccination.

This specimen consisted of PBMCs from blood, obtained about 19 months after vaccination. This TCR was sampled from a man in his fifties or sixties who received an inactivated influenza vaccine. The chain combines TRBV28 with TRBJ1-4, with TRBD1 matching 7 bases. The CDR3 coding sequence is TGTGCCAGCGGACGGGGACAGATTAATGAAAAACTGTTTTTT. This gives the protein CASGRGQINEKLFF.